This T cell receptor beta chain was captured in a study of shared clonotypes between healthy human individuals. Running of the assay took place at deep level. In the study's own analysis: ImmunoSEQ output held junction-only sequences without quality scores, so filtering differed. Method: immunoSEQ multiplex PCR; TCRdb's copy keeps in-frame clones and lacks some. For V, J and clone size, that table is used; D and trimming come from the DNA. Of more than 2 million clones in the sample, 95% are singletons; the top ten hold around 0.13%. The CDR3 covers 13 residues. From germline, CDR1 is MNHNS and CDR2 SASEGT. V trimming: 6 bases; J trimming: 5 bases; junction bases outside the gene matches: 4.

V and J are TRBV6-1 and TRBJ2-3; 8 nucleotides match TRBD1. The sample consisted of naive CD4+ T cells sorted from blood. The subset here: CD45RA+ positively selected. This TCR derives from a young man in good health. The CDR3 nucleotides read TGTGCCAGCAGGGGAACAGGGGGAGATACGCAGTATTTT. Amino acid sequence: CASRGTGGDTQYF.